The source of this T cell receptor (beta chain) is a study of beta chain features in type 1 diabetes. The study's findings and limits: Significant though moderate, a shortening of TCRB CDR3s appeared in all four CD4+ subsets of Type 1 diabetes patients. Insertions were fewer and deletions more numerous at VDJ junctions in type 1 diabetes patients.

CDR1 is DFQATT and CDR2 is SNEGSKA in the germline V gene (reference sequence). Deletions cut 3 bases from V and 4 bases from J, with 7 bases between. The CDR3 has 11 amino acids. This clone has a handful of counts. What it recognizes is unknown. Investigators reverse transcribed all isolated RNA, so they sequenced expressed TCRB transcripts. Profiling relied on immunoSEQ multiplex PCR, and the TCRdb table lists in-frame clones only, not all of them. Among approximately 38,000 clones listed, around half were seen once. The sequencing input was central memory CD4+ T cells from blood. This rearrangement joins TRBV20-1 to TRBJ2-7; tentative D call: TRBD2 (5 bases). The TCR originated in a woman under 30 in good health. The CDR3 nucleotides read TGCAGTGCTAGCGGGGAGTACGAGCAGTACTTC. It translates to CSASGEYEQYF.